This TCR beta chain was captured in a study of a mutant IDH1 vaccine in newly diagnosed glioma (dated by TCRdb to the early 2020s). As for the study more broadly: Patients were given eight vaccinations, in weeks 1, 3, 5, 7, 11, 15, 19 and 23, which matched visits V03 through V10. Vaccination was initiated 4-6 weeks after radiotherapy alone, or concurrently with temozolomide cycles in the chemotherapy-containing groups. The roughly 33 treated patients were around 60% male and around 40% female, with a mean age of around 40 years. Before enrollment, most patients had been given radiochemotherapy with temozolomide as standard therapy, while the rest had received either radiotherapy alone or temozolomide alone. Peripheral blood was collected at six visits: V03 (baseline), V05, V07, V10, V12 and V13. Longitudinal TCRB deep sequencing was done for 25 to 30 treated patients, wherever samples were available for exploratory analyses.

This clone showed up just a few times. Its binding antigen is unknown. Per-base qualities were not stored, and no clone one base away is much larger. General findings and caveats noted by the study authors: Availability determined which PBMC samples were chosen for TCRB deep sequencing. The authors stated that sample limitations prevented analyses of patient blood samples from being reproduced. Vaccine-induced immune responses across multiple MHC alleles were detected in around 92% of patients. Pseudoprogression seemed to be unrelated to changes in the top peripheral T cell clonotypes found by TCRB sequencing.

CDR1 and CDR2 are read off the germline V gene as SGHRS and YFSETQ. Including cysteine and phenylalanine, the CDR3 has 13 amino acids. Only the CDR3 portion is preserved as DNA: 39 bases, with reading frame beginning at the first base. The junction shows trimming of 0 bases on V and 6 bases on J, plus 10 bases between the germline ends. The library was made by the immunoSEQ multiplex PCR assay. Rearranged TCR beta chain sequences were amplified with the hsTCRB Kit following the manufacturer's protocol. Sequencing of TCRB libraries was carried out on an Illumina MiSeq. From the authors' description of their analysis: The proprietary platform of the kit vendor was used for demultiplexing, trimming and gene mapping. TCRdb holds this immuneACCESS table with in-frame rearrangements only. Some clones are missing; in checked studies, unresolved V genes explain under half, and the rest has no known cause. The V and J calls and clone size are taken from that table; D and trimming were inferred from the DNA. Counted in this sample were some 33,000 clones; more than 55% of them appeared once. Together, the top ten hold about 10% of the sample.

The intended sense of this specimen's time point label: week 5, during vaccination. Every vaccine dose consisted of 300 ug of a 20-mer mutant IDH1 peptide in Montanide, administered subcutaneously together with topical imiquimod. All donors had newly diagnosed IDH1-mutant astrocytomas of WHO grade 3 or 4 that showed loss of nuclear ATRX. The samples were drawn from NOA16, a multicentre, single-arm, open-label phase I trial in Germany that tested a mutant IDH1 peptide vaccine in humans for the first time. The DNeasy Blood and Tissue Kit was used to extract genomic DNA from EDTA blood for TCRB sequencing.

This chain joins TRBV5-1 to TRBJ2-7; tentative D gene TRBD1, with 6 bases matching. Sequences were derived from PBMCs, sampled from a glioma patient whose treatment included an IDH1 peptide vaccine. The sequence was collected from a woman under 30 with glioma. The DNA sequence reads TGCGCCAGCAGCTTGGACAGGGTTGGCGAGCAGTACTTC. Its coded protein is CASSLDRVGEQYF.